Shown below are 22 T cell receptor beta chains from a single sample sequenced in a study of blood T cell repertoires in COVID-19. Sequencing was performed with immunoSEQ multiplex PCR; in TCRdb, only in-frame clones are kept and a portion is missing. The table has about 250,000 clones, 65% to 85% seen once. The sequencing input was peripheral blood. The receptor set was obtained from a man older than 75 with acute or convalescent COVID-19.

The V call is TRBV10-2, the J call TRBJ1-1; D not certain. The CDR3 consists of 13 residues. Germline CDR1 is WSHSY and CDR2 is SAAADI. V gave up 6 bases and J gave up 0 bases, with 8 bases separating them. CDR3 amino acids: CASRRLMNTEAFF. CDR3 coding DNA: TGCGCCAGCAGGAGACTGATGAACACTGAAGCTTTCTTT.

The chain uses TRBV6-5 and TRBJ2-7, with 10 bases fitting TRBD2. Germline CDR1 MNHEY, CDR2 SVGAGI. The CDR3 extends over 15 amino acids. V shed 6 bases and J 6 bases; nucleotides not matched to a gene: 11. The CDR3 nucleotides are TGTGCCAGCAGCAGTCCCCCCCTAGCGGGGGTCGAGCAGTACTTC. Protein product: CASSSPPLAGVEQYF.

This rearrangement joins TRBV2 to TRBJ2-5, with TRBD2 matching over 9 bases. Germline CDR1 and CDR2: SNHLY and FYNNEI. V shed 6 bases and J 4 bases; nucleotides not matched to a gene: 18. There are 18 residues in the CDR3. CDR3 residues: CASSKGLAGTQGGETQYF. CDR3 DNA: TGTGCCAGCAGCAAGGGCCTAGCGGGGACCCAGGGTGGAGAGACCCAGTACTTC.

The V and J genes are TRBV11-3 and TRBJ2-3, with TRBD1 matching over 8 bases. Trimming removed 5 bases from V and 4 bases from J; junction bases left unmatched: 5. The CDR3 is 14 residues long. Per germline, CDR1 SGHNT and CDR2 YENEEA. CDR3: CASSGRTGPDTQYF. The CDR3 nucleotides read TGTGCCAGCAGCGGCCGGACAGGGCCAGATACGCAGTATTTT.

This clone was recorded only once. The genes are TRBV2 and TRBJ2-7; the match to TRBD1 covers 7 bases. In germline, CDR1 is SNHLY, CDR2 FYNNEI. V lost 2 bases, J lost 3 bases, and 7 bases stayed unmatched. This CDR3 is 15 amino acids long. The chain's CDR3 is CASSENPGTVYEQYF. DNA for the CDR3: TGTGCCAGCAGTGAAAATCCTGGGACAGTCTACGAGCAGTACTTC.

The CDR3, as DNA: TGTGCCAGCAGCTTAGACAGGATAGGGTACTACGAGCAGTACTTC. Translated, it gives CASSLDRIGYYEQYF. V is TRBV7-2 and J is TRBJ2-7; D is possibly TRBD1 (5 bases). Trimming left V 1 base short and J 3 bases short, with 13 bases between. The CDR3 is 15 residues long. Germline CDR1 and CDR2: SGHTA and FQGNSA.

The chain links TRBV18 to TRBJ1-1, with 9 bases that match TRBD1. Germline values: CDR1 KGHSH, CDR2 LQKENI. This CDR3 region has 15 residues. Trimming cost V 9 bases and J 1 base; bases outside gene matches: 9. CDR3 amino acids: CASATGTGWNTEAFF. CDR3 sequence (DNA): TGTGCCAGTGCCACCGGGACAGGGTGGAACACTGAAGCTTTCTTT.

The gene calls are TRBV5-5 and TRBJ1-6; D unresolved. The CDR3 consists of 15 residues. V was pared by 0 bases and J by 7 bases, with 11 bases between. Germline V CDR1 and CDR2: SGHKS, YYEKEE (reference sequence). The CDR3 DNA sequence: TGTGCCAGCAGCTTGGGCAGGCCAGAAAATTCACCCCTCCACTTT. It encodes CASSLGRPENSPLHF.

V usage is TRBV29-1 and J usage is TRBJ2-3, with TRBD2 matching 12 bases. Looked up from germline, CDR1 is SQVTM and CDR2 is ANQGSEA. V shed 8 bases, J shed 4 bases, and the junction held 7 bases outside the gene matches. This CDR3 is 14 amino acids long. This chain's CDR3 is CSFPTSGGADTQYF. Written as DNA, the CDR3 is TGCAGCTTCCCGACTAGCGGGGGTGCAGATACGCAGTATTTT.

The V gene is TRBV6-5, the J gene TRBJ2-7; 7 bases align to TRBD1. This CDR3 spans 15 amino acids. Germline V gives CDR1 MNHEY, CDR2 SVGAGI. V dropped 6 bases and J dropped 1; count of bases not matched to a gene: 9. Written as DNA, the CDR3 is TGTGCCAGCAGCCAAGACAGGGTGGCATCCTACGAGCAGTACTTC. Translated, it gives CASSQDRVASYEQYF.

In DNA, the CDR3 is TGTGCCAGCAGCATCCGGCGATGCGAGACAATAGATGAGCAGTTCTTC. It yields the protein CASSIRRCETIDEQFF. J is TRBJ2-1 and V is TRBV21-1; no DNA check was done on the table's D call, TRBD1. TRBV21-1 is a recognized pseudogene. This CDR3 region has 16 residues.

The CDR3 reads CATARQTSYNEQFF. The CDR3 DNA reads TGTGCCACCGCCAGACAGACTTCCTACAATGAGCAGTTCTTC. J is TRBJ2-1 and V is TRBV15, with D possibly TRBD1 on 5 matching bases. The length of the CDR3 is 14 residues. Trimming stripped 8 bases from V and 1 base from J, with 12 bases between. CDR1 is LNHNV and CDR2 is YYDKDF in the germline V gene (reference sequence).

The chain carries TRBV15 and TRBJ2-1; 7 positions match TRBD2. The germline V gene has CDR1 LNHNV and CDR2 YYDKDF (reference sequence). This CDR3 spans 17 amino acids. V shed 2 bases, J shed 6 bases, and the junction held 13 bases outside the gene matches. The CDR3 loop reads CATSRKRRDYGANEQFF. In DNA, the CDR3 is TGTGCCACCAGCAGAAAACGCCGGGACTATGGGGCCAATGAGCAGTTCTTC.

V and J are TRBV10-3 and TRBJ2-7; TRBD1 aligns across 9 bases. With V trimmed by 4 bases and J by 6 bases, 7 bases remained unmatched. Germline CDR1 and CDR2: ENHRY and SYGVKD. CDR3 length equals 14 residues. CDR3: CAISGTGAVGEQYF. The CDR3 nucleotides are TGTGCCATCAGTGGGACAGGGGCTGTGGGCGAGCAGTACTTC.

The chain has TRBV7-7 and TRBJ2-7; a weak D match, TRBD1 (6 bases). The V gene's germline CDR1 is SSHAT and CDR2 FNYEAQ (reference sequence). This CDR3 is built from 13 residues. The V and J ends lost 0 bases and 5 bases respectively, with 8 bases between them. This CDR3 reads CASSLAQGDEQYF. CDR3 sequence (DNA): TGTGCCAGCAGCTTAGCACAGGGAGACGAGCAGTACTTC.

J is TRBJ2-3 and V is TRBV20-1; weak D call: TRBD2 (6 bases). Germline V gives CDR1 DFQATT, CDR2 SNEGSKA (reference sequence). Trimming stripped 3 bases from V and 2 bases from J, with 18 bases between. The CDR3 extends over 16 amino acids. This chain's CDR3 is CSASSGQREPTDTQYF. CDR3 sequence (DNA): TGCAGTGCTAGTTCCGGGCAACGGGAGCCCACAGATACGCAGTATTTT.

This rearrangement joins TRBV4-1 to TRBJ2-7; TRBD2 aligns across 9 bases. The CDR3 contains 16 residues. The J segment lost 7 bases and the V segment lost 1 base, leaving 11 bases of the junction unmatched. Looked up from germline, CDR1 is MGHRA and CDR2 is YSYEKL. The CDR3 region has the DNA TGCGCCAGCAGCCAAGGCTATAGCGGGGGTATTTTTGAGCAGTACTTC. Its translation is CASSQGYSGGIFEQYF.

This chain uses TRBV5-8 with TRBJ1-5; the D is unclear. Trimming removed 0 bases from V and 7 bases from J, with 17 bases in between. The CDR3 totals 16 residues. Germline CDR1 is SGHTS and CDR2 is YDEGEE. This CDR3 is CASSLALPGITQPQHF. For the CDR3, the DNA is TGTGCCAGCAGCTTGGCCCTTCCGGGGATTACACAGCCCCAGCATTTT.

This clone was seen a single time. The CDR3 loop reads CASSSDRNNEQFF. CDR3 bases: TGTGCCAGCAGCTCCGACAGGAACAATGAGCAGTTCTTC. The J gene is TRBJ2-1, the V gene TRBV5-6, with D possibly TRBD1 on 6 matching bases. V lost 3 bases to trimming and J lost 5 bases, with 9 bases between them. Germline CDR1 is SGHDT and CDR2 is YYEEEE. The CDR3 has 13 residues. The variable domain in full, with the rest retrieved from reference TRBV5-6 and TRBJ2-1, is DAGVTQSPTHLIKTRGQQVTLRCSPKSGHDTVSWYQQALGQGPQFIFQYYEEEERQRGNFPDRFSGHQFPNYSSELNVNALLLGDSALYLCASSSDRNNEQFFGPGTRLTVL.

J is TRBJ1-2 and V is TRBV5-1, with 8 bases lining up with TRBD1. Germline lookup yields CDR1 SGHRS and CDR2 YFSETQ. V lost 5 bases to trimming and J lost 6 bases; unmatched junction nucleotides: 6. The CDR3 has 13 amino acids. In nucleotides, the CDR3 is TGCGCCAGCAGTGCAGGGGGCGTTAATGGCTACACCTTC. It yields the protein CASSAGGVNGYTF.

This clone turned up a few times. The chain recombines TRBV3-1 (or the pseudogene TRBV3-2) with TRBJ2-1, with D perhaps TRBD2 (6 bases). The CDR3 loop spans 17 amino acids. The V and J ends lost 2 bases and 7 bases respectively, with 21 bases between them. Germline CDR1 LGHDT, CDR2 YNNKEL (reference sequence). The DNA of the CDR3 is TGTGCCAGCAGCCAACGGAGGGTTAGGGGTCTGCGGAATGAGCAGTTCTTC. It specifies CASSQRRVRGLRNEQFF.

J is TRBJ1-4 and V is TRBV7-2, with D possibly TRBD1 on 6 matching bases. This CDR3 has 16 amino acids. The germline V and J ends were trimmed by 4 bases and 5 bases, with 17 bases remaining between them. Germline CDR1 SGHTA, CDR2 FQGNSA. The CDR3 nucleotides are TGTGCCAGCAGCTCAGCAACAGGGTTTAGGAATGAAAAACTGTTTTTT. Amino acids: CASSSATGFRNEKLFF.